This TCR beta chain appears in the sequencing data of a study of blood T cell repertoires in COVID-19. The overall study: COVID-19 samples from acute and convalescent phases originated in the United States, Italy and Spain.

The authors' processing: Amplification from reference gene primers served as the basis for estimated nucleated cell counts. Here immunoSEQ multiplex PCR was the method, and the copy in TCRdb shows in-frame clones only, minus some. V and J calls and clone size are copied from that table; D and trimming were computed from the DNA. Among roughly 190,000 clones listed, approximately 80% were seen once. V trimming: 6 bases; J trimming: 8 bases; junction bases outside the gene matches: 9. The CDR3 is made up of 14 amino acids. Germline CDR1 is MNHEY and CDR2 is SVGEGT. Ages ranged from about 18 to 89 years, with residence in 24 US areas. Participant reports of clinical history set cohort assignment.

Sequences were obtained from PBMCs or T cells enriched from blood (not recorded which). This TCR derives from an older woman with acute COVID-19. This chain connects TRBV6-2 or TRBV6-3 to TRBJ2-1, with 8 bases identical to TRBD2. CDR3 in amino acids: CASSKRGSGDEQFF. Here the CDR3 DNA reads TGTGCCAGCAGCAAGCGGGGGTCTGGGGATGAGCAGTTCTTC.